The clone carrying this T cell receptor (beta chain) was counted between two and nine times. Using a J-beta primer mix together with a sample-barcoded 5' primer, a second PCR was run for about 6 to 11 cycles. TCRdb processed the 5' RACE reads anew with MiXCR; each CDR3 protein has one entry. The sample consists of approximately 730,000 distinct CDR3 sequences, about 48% of them appearing once. These data originate in a study of blood T cells in healthy people across ages. The CDR3 has 21 residues. This receptor was taken from a man older than 75 in good health. Sequenced sample: blood. The chain is built from TRBV21-1 and TRBJ2-7; TRBD2 is the table's D call and was not checked against the DNA. TRBV21-1 is a pseudogene locus. In DNA, the CDR3 is TGTGCCAGCAGCTCCTTGGGAGGGCGGCGGCTAGCGGGAGCCCAAACCTACGAGCAGTACTTC. As protein: CASSSLGGRRLAGAQTYEQYF.